This T cell receptor (beta chain) was profiled in a study of blood T cell repertoires in COVID-19. Study-level background: Sites in the United States, Italy and Spain provided acute and convalescent COVID-19 samples. The analysed material was cDNA or gDNA that came from T cells, B-cell-depleted T cells, or PBMCs.

Profiled with immunoSEQ multiplex PCR; TCRdb holds only in-frame clones, not every one. The profile shows about 250,000 clones, under 90% of them singletons. Concerning this clone itself: The sample holds other DNA sequences that translate to the same CDR3.

This TCR derives from a woman between 40 and 50 years old who had recovered from COVID-19. Specimen: peripheral blood.

The CDR3, as DNA: TGTGCCTGGAGCGGGACTAGCGGGAGCTACGAGCAGTACTTC. As protein: CAWSGTSGSYEQYF. V gene TRBV30 combines with J gene TRBJ2-7; TRBD2 agrees at 14 bases. V dropped 3 bases and J dropped 3; count of bases not matched to a gene: 1. The CDR3 runs to 14 residues. Germline values: CDR1 GTSNPN, CDR2 SVGIG (reference sequence).